This T cell receptor (beta chain) emerged from a study of shared clonotypes between healthy human individuals. Study as a whole: Donors, aged 18 to 49, were a couple of women and a few men.

The repertoire was sequenced with immunoSEQ multiplex PCR; TCRdb's copy has only in-frame clones and lacks some. The data contain 400,000 to 600,000 clones, over 60% of them seen just once; the ten biggest clones take up approximately 12%. This clone was recorded a few times. The sample consisted of PBMCs. This TCR derives from a woman aged 35 to 49 in good health. Some clones in this sample may be carry-over from other donors' samples.

In nucleotides, the CDR3 is TGTGCCATCAGCGCCCTAGCGGGAAAGAACACCGGGGAGCTGTTTTTT. This gives the protein CAISALAGKNTGELFF. The V and J genes are TRBV10-3 and TRBJ2-2; TRBD2 matches at 9 bases. The V and J ends lost 6 bases and 1 base, in that order; junction bases with no gene match: 6. Germline lookup yields CDR1 ENHRY and CDR2 SYGVKD. The CDR3 is made up of 16 amino acids.